The 30 T cell receptor beta chains presented below share a single source sample, sequenced in a study of STAT5B mutations in CD4+ large granular lymphocyte leukemia. The method was immunoSEQ multiplex PCR; TCRdb's version includes in-frame clones alone and lacks a portion of them. The sample records about 33,000 clones, approximately 74% being singletons. Sequencing was carried out using CD4+ T cells from blood buffy coats. The receptor source for this set is a human donor in good health.

As to this clone: Mismatch with germline at one junction end may stem from a read error. This chain uses TRBV30 with TRBJ1-3; possible D gene TRBD1, 6 bases. Germline V gene sequence: CDR1 GTSNPN, CDR2 SVGIG (reference sequence). This CDR3 comprises 13 residues. The CDR3 region has the DNA TGTACCTGGGGCGCAGGGGTCGGAAACACCATATATTTT. Translating gives CTWGAGVGNTIYF.

A few counts support this clone. This chain uses TRBV6-5 with TRBJ1-2; D ambiguous. V lost 4 bases, J lost 2 bases, and 8 bases lay in between. This CDR3 is built from 13 residues. Germline V CDR1 and CDR2: MNHEY, SVGAGI. The CDR3 is CASSSGRNYGYTF. In nucleotides, the CDR3 is TGTGCCAGCAGTTCGGGCAGGAACTATGGCTACACCTTC.

The V call is TRBV10-2, the J call TRBJ2-5; 8 bases align to TRBD1. The CDR3 is made up of 15 amino acids. V trimming: 6 bases; J trimming: 5 bases; junction bases outside the gene matches: 11. The V gene's germline CDR1 is WSHSY and CDR2 SAAADI. The DNA for the CDR3 is TGCGCCAGCAGACAAGCAGGGGGCTTCAGTGAGACCCAGTACTTC. As protein: CASRQAGGFSETQYF.

The V call is TRBV5-4, the J call TRBJ2-2; 8 nucleotides align to TRBD1. This CDR3 has 16 residues. CDR1 and CDR2 (germline): SGHNT, YYREEE (reference sequence). V was clipped by 4 bases and J by 1 base; unmatched bases: 6. For the CDR3, the DNA is TGTGCCAGCAGCCCACAGGGGGAATGGAACACCGGGGAGCTGTTTTTT. Translation: CASSPQGEWNTGELFF.

The chain joins TRBV7-8 to TRBJ1-3; D call uncertain. Looked up from germline, CDR1 is SGHVS and CDR2 is FQNEAQ. V shed 3 bases and J shed 0 bases, with 12 bases lying between them. This CDR3 has 16 residues. Here the CDR3 reads CASSFGRQISGNTIYF. The CDR3 coding sequence is TGTGCCAGCAGCTTTGGCAGGCAAATCTCTGGAAACACCATATATTTT.

The chain joins TRBV5-1 to TRBJ1-5; D is undetermined. The V gene's germline CDR1 is SGHRS and CDR2 YFSETQ. V lost 3 bases, J lost 1 base, and 5 bases lay in between. The length of the CDR3 is 13 residues. In DNA, the CDR3 is TGCGCCAGCAGCTATGGGAGCAATCAGCCCCAGCATTTT. Translating gives CASSYGSNQPQHF.

This chain joins TRBV28 and TRBJ1-5, with a tentative D call TRBD1 (6 bases). V was cut by 5 bases and J by 4 bases, with 15 bases left in between. Germline V CDR1 and CDR2: MDHEN, SYDVKM. The CDR3 runs to 15 residues. The CDR3 nucleotides read TGTGCCAGCAGTGCTCAAGGGGGGAATAATCAGCCCCAGCATTTT. Translating gives CASSAQGGNNQPQHF.

This rearrangement joins TRBV5-1 to TRBJ2-5, with 10 bases identical to TRBD2. Trimming cost V 0 bases and J 3 bases; bases outside gene matches: 11. This CDR3 has 18 amino acids. CDR1 is SGHRS, CDR2 YFSETQ, per germline. This CDR3 is CASSLGLAGATREETQYF. The CDR3, as DNA: TGCGCCAGCAGCTTGGGGCTAGCGGGAGCAACTAGGGAAGAGACCCAGTACTTC.

CDR3 amino acids: CASSTGLAGGITDTQYF. In DNA form, the CDR3 reads TGTGCCAGCAGCACAGGGCTAGCGGGGGGAATCACAGATACGCAGTATTTT. The V call is TRBV5-4, the J call TRBJ2-3; 11 bases align to TRBD2. The CDR3 loop spans 17 amino acids. CDR1 and CDR2 (germline): SGHNT, YYREEE (reference sequence). With V trimmed by 4 bases and J by 2 bases, 9 bases remained unmatched.

The rearrangement joins TRBV29-1 to TRBJ1-1; possibly TRBD1 for D (5 bases). V dropped 3 bases and J dropped 3 bases, with 14 bases sitting between them. Germline lookup yields CDR1 SQVTM and CDR2 ANQGSEA. The CDR3 extends over 14 amino acids. Here the CDR3 reads CSVDLFGGYTEAFF. Here the CDR3 DNA reads TGCAGCGTTGACTTGTTCGGGGGTTACACTGAAGCTTTCTTT.

The chain joins TRBV4-3 to TRBJ2-3, with D uncertain. Trimming took off 0 bases at V and 1 base at J, with 17 bases between the two ends. Germline V lookup: CDR1 LGHNA, CDR2 YSLEER. The CDR3 length is 18 residues. CDR3 residues: CASSQDYLKGWGTDTQYF. CDR3 nucleotides: TGCGCCAGCAGCCAAGATTACCTGAAGGGATGGGGCACAGATACGCAGTATTTT.

The gene calls are TRBV5-1 and TRBJ1-4; D is ambiguous. The CDR3 has 14 amino acids. V dropped 3 bases and J dropped 0 bases, with 6 bases sitting between them. Germline lookup yields CDR1 SGHRS and CDR2 YFSETQ. In DNA form, the CDR3 reads TGCGCCAGCAGCTCCAGTGCAACTAATGAAAAACTGTTTTTT. Its translation: CASSSSATNEKLFF.

The chain combines TRBV4-3 with TRBJ2-2, with unresolved D. CDR3 length: 14 residues. With 6 bases removed from V and 0 bases from J, the gap between germline ends came to 8 bases. The germline CDR1 and CDR2 sequences are LGHNA and YSLEER. CDR3 loop: CASRLRPNTGELFF. The CDR3 nucleotides are TGCGCCAGCAGACTCAGACCGAACACCGGGGAGCTGTTTTTT.

The chain carries TRBV7-2 and TRBJ2-7; tentatively, D is TRBD2 (8 bases). The CDR3 spans 15 residues. Trimming pared 5 bases from V and 2 bases from J, leaving 16 bases between. Germline V gene data show CDR1 as SGHTA and CDR2 as FQGNSA. This CDR3 reads CASSVGGDRAYEQYF. CDR3 in DNA: TGTGCCAGCAGCGTCGGGGGGGACAGAGCCTACGAGCAGTACTTC.

The chain is built from TRBV5-1 and TRBJ2-7, with 10 bases identical to TRBD2. The CDR3 covers 15 residues. V lost 4 bases and J lost 0; bases outside the gene matches: 4. The germline gives CDR1 SGHRS, CDR2 YFSETQ. The CDR3 protein is CASSLAGESSYEQYF. DNA of the CDR3: TGCGCCAGCAGCCTAGCGGGGGAGAGCTCCTACGAGCAGTACTTC.

The rearrangement uses TRBV27 and TRBJ2-5; 7 nucleotides line up with TRBD1. V lost 3 bases and J lost 3; bases outside the gene matches: 13. The CDR3 is made up of 17 amino acids. From germline, CDR1 is MNHEY and CDR2 SMNVEV (reference sequence). CDR3 nucleotide sequence: TGTGCCAGCAGTTTCCTCGGGGACAGCAGGCTCAAAGAGACCCAGTACTTC. This sequence encodes CASSFLGDSRLKETQYF.

The genes are TRBV2 and TRBJ2-3; 10 bases map to TRBD2. V trimming: 9 bases; J trimming: 6 bases; junction bases outside the gene matches: 12. There are 15 residues in the CDR3. Per the germline V gene, CDR1 is SNHLY and CDR2 is FYNNEI. The CDR3 coding sequence is TGTGCCAGTGTAATTAGCGGGGGGCTCTACGATACGCAGTATTTT. Translating it yields CASVISGGLYDTQYF.

The chain employs TRBV19 and TRBJ2-7; possibly TRBD1 or TRBD2 for D (5 bases each). The CDR3 is made up of 13 amino acids. The V gene's germline CDR1 is LNHDA and CDR2 SQIVND (reference sequence). V lost 3 bases and J 6 bases, leaving 12 bases between the germline ends. CDR3 DNA: TGTGCCAGTAGTATGGGACGGATGACCGAGCAGTACTTC. Translated: CASSMGRMTEQYF.

V and J are TRBV30 and TRBJ2-5; 9 bases agree with TRBD2. Per the germline V gene, CDR1 is GTSNPN and CDR2 is SVGIG (reference sequence). CDR3 length: 19 amino acids. The V gene end was trimmed by 0 bases and the J gene end by 5 bases; junction bases not matched to a gene: 19. The CDR3 region is CAWSVWDPLRASGMETQYF. The CDR3 nucleotides read TGTGCCTGGAGTGTCTGGGACCCCCTTCGGGCTAGCGGGATGGAGACCCAGTACTTC.

The gene calls are TRBV7-9 and TRBJ2-5; perhaps TRBD1 as D (6 bases). CDR3 size: 13 residues. V lost 3 bases, J lost 4 bases, and 9 bases lay in between. Looked up from germline, CDR1 is SEHNR and CDR2 is FQNEAQ (reference sequence). CDR3 nucleotides: TGTGCCAGCAGCTTTCTGGGGGCAGAGACCCAGTACTTC. Translation: CASSFLGAETQYF.

The V call is TRBV5-1, the J call TRBJ2-5, with TRBD2 identical over 8 bases. The end of the DNA aligns better with TRBJ2-7, so the J call may be wrong. Germline CDR1 is SGHRS and CDR2 is YFSETQ. The CDR3 sequence is 15 residues long. The CDR3 here is CASSLGPGGPDEQYF. The CDR3 DNA follows: TGCGCCAGCAGTCTTGGGCCGGGAGGGCCGGACGAGCAGTACTTC.

This chain uses TRBV11-3 with TRBJ2-2; D call uncertain. This CDR3 comprises 14 residues. The ends were cut back, 0 bases at V and 1 base at J, with 3 bases in the middle. Germline V gene sequence: CDR1 SGHNT, CDR2 YENEEA. This chain's CDR3 is CASSLDRNTGELFF. In nucleotides, the CDR3 is TGTGCCAGCAGCTTAGATAGGAACACCGGGGAGCTGTTTTTT.

In its sample, this clone was seen a few times. The rearrangement joins TRBV7-2 to TRBJ1-5; tentative D call: TRBD1 (6 bases). Germline V gene data show CDR1 as SGHTA and CDR2 as FQGNSA. Trimming removed 4 bases at V and 6 bases at J, with 16 bases between. The CDR3 is 15 residues long. CDR3 residues: CASSSDTGLGQPQHF. The CDR3 nucleotides read TGTGCCAGCAGCTCTGACACAGGGCTAGGTCAGCCCCAGCATTTT.

In this sample, this clone turned up once. This chain's CDR3 is CASSELNRQGAKNIQYF. The CDR3 DNA follows: TGTGCCAGCAGTGAGCTGAACCGACAGGGAGCCAAAAACATTCAGTACTTC. This sequence joins TRBV6-1 and TRBJ2-4; 7 bases are shared with TRBD1. With 3 bases clipped from V and 0 bases from J, the junction kept 8 bases outside the gene matches. The CDR3 contains 17 residues. From germline, CDR1 is MNHNS and CDR2 SASEGT.

V usage is TRBV7-2 and J usage is TRBJ2-7, with D hard to call. CDR3 length: 15 residues. Germline values: CDR1 SGHTA, CDR2 FQGNSA. Between the trimmed V and J ends, which lost 1 base and 4 bases, there was a span of 14 bases. CDR3 in amino acids: CASSLEVSIKYEQYF. CDR3 bases: TGTGCCAGCAGCTTAGAGGTGTCTATAAAGTACGAGCAGTACTTC.

The rearrangement joins TRBV19 to TRBJ1-5, with 10 positions matching TRBD1. Germline-derived CDR1 and CDR2 are LNHDA and SQIVND (reference sequence). CDR3 length: 15 amino acids. J was trimmed by 5 bases and V by 5 bases; bases with no gene match: 6. CDR3 region: CASSGGQGSHQPQHF. Written as DNA, the CDR3 is TGTGCCAGTAGTGGGGGACAGGGGTCACATCAGCCCCAGCATTTT.

The J gene is TRBJ2-3, the V gene TRBV7-6; 10 bases line up with TRBD2. CDR1 and CDR2 from the germline V gene are SGHVS and FNYEAQ. The V gene end was trimmed by 4 bases and the J gene end by 1 base; junction bases not matched to a gene: 8. The CDR3 runs 17 residues. The CDR3 coding sequence is TGTGCCAGCAGCTCAGCGGGAGGGCCTGTCGGCACAGATACGCAGTATTTT. The encoded protein is CASSSAGGPVGTDTQYF.

This chain uses TRBV28 with TRBJ1-2; D gene ambiguous. Germline CDR1 is MDHEN and CDR2 is SYDVKM. The CDR3 length is 16 residues. The germline V and J ends were trimmed by 6 bases and 3 bases, with 20 bases remaining between them. The CDR3, as DNA: TGTGCCAGCAGCCCCCCTGGGCAGGAAAACTACTATGGCTACACCTTC. Its translation: CASSPPGQENYYGYTF.

The J gene is TRBJ2-7, the V gene TRBV9; 8 bases agree with TRBD1. The V gene's germline CDR1 is SGDLS and CDR2 YYNGEE. The junction had 3 bases not matched to a gene; V was cut back by 4 bases and J by 0 bases. This CDR3 has 14 amino acids. DNA for the CDR3: TGTGCCAGCAGCAGACAGGGGAGCTCCTACGAGCAGTACTTC. Amino acids: CASSRQGSSYEQYF. Together with reference TRBV9 and TRBJ2-7, the CDR3 gives the full variable domain: DSGVTQTPKHLITATGQRVTLRCSPRSGDLSVYWYQQSLDQGLQFLIQYYNGEERAKGNILERFSAQQFPDLHSELNLSSLELGDSALYFCASSRQGSSYEQYFGPGTRLTVT.

The V and J genes are TRBV19 and TRBJ1-3; a possible D gene is TRBD1 (6 bases). The CDR3 is made up of 14 amino acids. The V gene lost 1 base and the J gene lost 7 bases, with 11 bases spanning the gap. Germline CDR1 and CDR2: LNHDA and SQIVND (reference sequence). In DNA, the CDR3 is TGTGCCAGTAGTATAGTCTTGGGGGCGAACACCATATATTTT. Its protein product is CASSIVLGANTIYF. Looking up the rest from reference TRBV19 and TRBJ1-3 gives the full variable domain: DGGITQSPKYLFRKEGQNVTLSCEQNLNHDAMYWYRQDPGQGLRLIYYSQIVNDFQKGDIAEGYSVSREKKESFPLTVTSAQKNPTAFYLCASSIVLGANTIYFGEGSWLTVV.